The clone carrying this T cell receptor beta chain has only one observation. Its antigen remains unidentified. This may be a read error, as it is one base from a much larger clone. The conserved phenylalanine or tryptophan normally closing the CDR3 is absent here, so this likely arose from a read error. The germline V gene has CDR1 SGDLS and CDR2 YYNGEE. This CDR3 comprises 16 residues. The V gene lost 0 bases and the J gene lost 2 bases, with 14 bases spanning the gap. These data belong to a study of molecular identifiers for immune sequencing clone quantification. Study-wide findings and caveats: Identical TCR molecules can share a barcode, and this sharing could underestimate highly expanded clone sizes.

Sorting was used to obtain naive CD8 T cells (CD8+CD4-CCR7+CD45RA+). TCR libraries were built in bulk with a published protocol and specific TCR primers. TCRdb reprocessed the PCR reads with MiXCR, giving one entry per CDR3 protein. The sample has 70,000 to 95,000 distinct CDR3 sequences, around 20% seen once. V gene TRBV9 combines with J gene TRBJ2-5; D possibly corresponds to TRBD1 (5 bases). This TCR was sampled from a human donor in good health. Some libraries in this study had Jurkat cell RNA spiked in. The sequenced sample consisted of naive CD8+ T cells from blood, with Jurkat cell RNA spiked in. Documented subset: FACS-sorted CD8+CD4-CCR7+CD45RA+ naive T cells. CDR3 DNA sequence: TGTGCCAGCAGCGTAGCTGGGGCAGGGCGACAAGAGACCCAGTACTCC. This codes for CASSVAGAGRQETQYS.